The 16 T cell receptor beta chains presented below share a single source sample, sequenced in a study of T-cell reconstitution after alpha-beta-depleted transplantation in children. Unique molecular identifiers were used in preparing the TCRbeta library. From the PCR reads, TCRdb called clonotypes with MiXCR, one entry per CDR3 protein. The sample has some 290,000 distinct CDR3 sequences, approximately 20% seen once; the top ten hold roughly 9.8%. Sequenced here: PBMCs, mostly from graft donor cells, sampled 180 days after TCRalphabeta/CD19-depleted stem cell transplant. These receptor sequences come from a male patient between 10 and 17 years old who had a stem cell transplant for acute lymphoblastic leukemia, so the T cells may come from the graft donor.

V and J are TRBV6-4 and TRBJ2-5; possible D gene TRBD2, 5 bases. With 1 base removed from V and 5 bases from J, the gap between germline ends came to 8 bases. This CDR3 region has 13 residues. The germline V gene encodes CDR1 MRHNA and CDR2 SNTAGT. The CDR3 nucleotides read TGTGCCAGCAGTGACTACCCGGGGGAGACCCAGTACTTC. It translates to CASSDYPGETQYF.

The chain joins TRBV20-1 to TRBJ1-2; D remains ambiguous. V lost 0 bases and J 8 bases, leaving 13 bases between the germline ends. Germline CDR1 and CDR2: DFQATT and SNEGSKA (reference sequence). This CDR3 has 13 residues. The CDR3 DNA sequence: TGCAGTGCTAGAGATTGGGCAAAATGGGGCTACACCTTC. Its protein is CSARDWAKWGYTF.

The chain has TRBV11-1 and TRBJ1-2, with 8 positions matching TRBD1. Germline V gene data show CDR1 as SGHAT and CDR2 as FQDESV (reference sequence). This CDR3 has 14 residues. J lost 8 bases, V lost 5 bases, and 10 bases had no gene match. As DNA, the CDR3 is TGTGCCAGCAGCCCCACGACAGGGGTAAAAGGCTACACCTTC. Protein: CASSPTTGVKGYTF.

This clonotype showed up just a few times. This chain uses TRBV7-9 with TRBJ2-7; D is possibly TRBD1 or TRBD2 (5 bases each). Deletions cut 5 bases from V and 0 bases from J, with 14 bases between. This CDR3 comprises 15 residues. The germline gives CDR1 SEHNR, CDR2 FQNEAQ (reference sequence). This CDR3 is CASSRGTYSSYEQYF. The CDR3 DNA reads as TGTGCCAGCAGCCGAGGGACGTATAGCTCCTACGAGCAGTACTTC. Supplemented by reference TRBV7-9 and TRBJ2-7, the full variable domain reads DTGVSQNPRHKITKRGQNVTFRCDPISEHNRLYWYRQTLGQGPEFLTYFQNEAQLEKSRLLSDRFSAERPKGSFSTLEIQRTEQGDSAMYLCASSRGTYSSYEQYFGPGTRLTVT.

This clonotype has more than one count but fewer than ten. The V and J genes are TRBV7-3 and TRBJ2-1; TRBD2 matches 10 bases. Unmatched junction bases numbered 13, after V lost 0 bases and J lost 2 bases. The germline V gene encodes CDR1 SGHTA and CDR2 FQGTGA. This CDR3 has 20 residues. CDR3 in amino acids: CASSLTQGRLAGEPYNEQFF. The CDR3 region has the DNA TGTGCCAGCAGCTTAACCCAGGGGAGGCTAGCGGGAGAGCCCTACAATGAGCAGTTCTTC.

The chain links TRBV11-2 to TRBJ1-1; D call uncertain. Trimming took 5 bases from V and 3 from J, leaving 16 bases between them. The CDR3 is 15 amino acids. The germline gives CDR1 SGHAT, CDR2 FQNNGV. CDR3 sequence reads: CASSPIYGRHTEAFF. In DNA form, the CDR3 reads TGTGCCAGCAGCCCAATTTACGGACGTCACACTGAAGCTTTCTTT.

J is TRBJ1-6 and V is TRBV4-2; 7 positions agree with TRBD1. CDR3 length: 14 amino acids. Germline V gene lookup returns CDR1 LGHNA and CDR2 YNFKEQ. V was clipped by 2 bases and J by 14 bases; unmatched bases: 9. The CDR3 region has the DNA TGTGCCAGCAGCCAAATCCGGACAGGTCTAACCCTCCACTTT. This sequence encodes CASSQIRTGLTLHF.

This clonotype appeared many times. The chain is built from TRBV5-1 and TRBJ2-7; D not resolved. The CDR3 totals 15 residues. Trimming removed 1 base at V and 2 bases at J, with 13 bases between. The germline V gene has CDR1 SGHRS and CDR2 YFSETQ. The CDR3 loop reads CASSLFGTAPYEQYF. CDR3 in DNA: TGCGCCAGCAGCTTGTTTGGAACAGCCCCCTACGAGCAGTACTTC.

The chain carries TRBV7-6 and TRBJ2-1; 12 bases are a match to TRBD2. V was clipped by 5 bases and J by 3 bases; unmatched bases: 11. CDR1 SGHVS and CDR2 FNYEAQ come from the germline V gene. The CDR3 consists of 18 residues. DNA of the CDR3: TGTGCCAGCAGCCGACCCGAAAGGACTAGCGGGGACTACAATGAGCAGTTCTTC. It is translated as CASSRPERTSGDYNEQFF.

This clonotype was detected a few times. This chain links TRBV29-1 with TRBJ2-1, with TRBD2 matching over 8 bases. V lost 5 bases, J lost 6 bases, and 9 bases stayed unmatched. Germline V gene data show CDR1 as SQVTM and CDR2 as ANQGSEA. This CDR3 spans 14 amino acids. This chain's CDR3 is CSVSPTGTSNEQFF. CDR3 in DNA: TGCAGCGTTTCCCCAACCGGGACTAGCAATGAGCAGTTCTTC.

This chain connects TRBV20-1 to TRBJ2-1; perhaps TRBD2 as D (6 bases). The CDR3 runs 12 residues. V lost 3 bases, J lost 9 bases, and 12 bases lay in between. The germline V gene has CDR1 DFQATT and CDR2 SNEGSKA (reference sequence). CDR3 bases: TGCAGTGCTAGGGCTATGGGGGGTGAGCAGTTCTTC. The encoded protein is CSARAMGGEQFF.

This clonotype was detected a few times. This rearrangement joins TRBV6-1 to TRBJ2-7; tentative D call: TRBD1 (6 bases). Trimming left V 4 bases short and J 4 bases short, with 20 bases between. Germline V lookup: CDR1 MNHNS, CDR2 SASEGT. This CDR3 region has 16 residues. The CDR3 DNA sequence: TGTGCCAGCAGTGTAGGTTTTTCGGGACACCTATACGAGCAGTACTTC. It yields the protein CASSVGFSGHLYEQYF.

This chain links TRBV7-8 with TRBJ2-7; 9 bases are shared with TRBD2. Germline V gives CDR1 SGHVS, CDR2 FQNEAQ. With 6 bases clipped from V and 6 bases from J, the junction kept 12 bases outside the gene matches. This CDR3 is built from 15 residues. CDR3: CASRTDAGGTREQYF. CDR3 nucleotides: TGTGCCAGCAGGACGGATGCGGGAGGGACCCGCGAGCAGTACTTC. Using reference TRBV7-8 and TRBJ2-7 for the parts outside the CDR3, the full variable domain is GAGVSQSPRYKVAKRGQDVALRCDPISGHVSLFWYQQALGQGPEFLTYFQNEAQLDKSGLPSDRFFAERPEGSVSTLKIQRTQQEDSAVYLCASRTDAGGTREQYFGPGTRLTVT.

This clonotype was observed a few times. J is TRBJ2-7 and V is TRBV4-1; D could derive from TRBD1 or TRBD2 (6 bases each). The V end lost 0 bases, the J end lost 7 bases, and 19 bases lay between the germline ends. CDR3 size: 16 residues. Germline loops: CDR1 MGHRA, CDR2 YSYEKL. The CDR3 DNA follows: TGCGCCAGCAGCCAAGAAGGGGGGCTGCTTCGAGGAGAGCAGTACTTC. The encoded protein is CASSQEGGLLRGEQYF.

The V gene is TRBV29-1, the J gene TRBJ1-2; weak D call: TRBD1 (5 bases). The CDR3 extends over 15 amino acids. Looked up from germline, CDR1 is SQVTM and CDR2 is ANQGSEA. V dropped 1 base and J dropped 1 base, with 13 bases sitting between them. CDR3 in amino acids: CSVEAGGSRNYGYTF. The DNA of the CDR3 is TGCAGCGTTGAAGCGGGGGGAAGTCGTAACTATGGCTACACCTTC.

The rearrangement links TRBV19 to TRBJ2-7; TRBD1 aligns across 10 bases. V dropped 5 bases and J dropped 6; count of bases not matched to a gene: 10. Germline-derived CDR1 and CDR2 are LNHDA and SQIVND (reference sequence). The length of the CDR3 is 15 residues. The CDR3: CASSPLAGQGSEQYF. The CDR3 bases are TGTGCCAGTAGTCCACTCGCGGGACAGGGGTCCGAGCAGTACTTC.